This paragraph covers one T cell receptor (beta chain) sequence. Its specificity is not known. The data were taken from a study of beta chain features in type 1 diabetes. Findings and limits, study-wide: VDJ junctions sequenced from type 1 diabetes patients showed fewer insertions and more deletions.

The study reverse transcribed the entire isolated RNA, so it sequenced expressed TCRB transcripts. Clones were read by immunoSEQ multiplex PCR, and TCRdb kept only the in-frame ones, dropping some. Of under 400,000 clones listed, 14% are singletons. Without exception, sorted populations had purity beyond 95%. Per germline, CDR1 MNHEY and CDR2 SVGAGI. CDR3 size: 15 residues. Deletions cut 1 base from V and 5 bases from J, with 14 bases between. The source material was central memory CD4+ T cells from blood. The sequence was collected from a man younger than 45 in good health. The J gene is TRBJ2-5, the V gene TRBV6-5; TRBD1 or TRBD2 may be the D gene (6 bases each). CDR3 region: CASSYLSGARETQYF. CDR3 coding DNA: TGTGCCAGCAGTTACTTGTCGGGGGCGCGGGAGACCCAGTACTTC.